The clone carrying this T cell receptor beta chain has just one count. This specimen belongs to a study of shared clonotypes between healthy human individuals. Data came from immunoSEQ multiplex PCR; TCRdb stores just in-frame clones and leaves some out. The table has roughly 320,000 clones, roughly 87% seen once. The germline gives CDR1 WNHNN, CDR2 SYGVQD (reference sequence). The CDR3 sequence is 12 residues long. With 2 bases removed from V and 9 bases from J, the gap between germline ends came to 8 bases. The rearrangement links TRBV10-1 to TRBJ2-1, with no clear D. This clonotype was obtained from a man between 18 and 29 years old in good health. The material sequenced was memory CD8+ T cells sorted from blood. Subset described: CD45RO+ cells pooled with CCR7-negative TemRA cells. CDR3 DNA sequence: TGCGCCAGCAGTGAGGAAACGGGTGAGCAGTTCTTC. This codes for CASSEETGEQFF.